A selection of T cell receptor beta chains follows, all from one sample in a study of response to subunit inactivated influenza vaccine. TCRdb ran MiXCR on the RT-PCR reads and lists one entry per CDR3 protein. The sample contains fewer than 800,000 distinct CDR3 sequences, approximately 14% of which appear only once. This sample comprised PBMCs from blood, obtained roughly 13 days after vaccination. Receptors were obtained from a man aged 45-60 years who received an inactivated influenza vaccine. Each CDR3 is given with its conserved first and last residue. The D gene is left open where the match is weak. Some rows mark clone size as missing; the rest say once, few, many or name a class of expanded clone.

>TRBJ2-1|TRBV7-2|TRBD2|NA
TGTGCCAGCAGCTTAGGTGCGGGAGCTGACTACAATGAGCAGTTCTTC
CASSLGAGADYNEQFF
>TRBJ1-5|TRBV6-6|NA|few
TGTGCCAGCAGTTACCTCCCTCATCAGCCCCAGCATTTT
CASSYLPHQPQHF
>TRBJ2-3|TRBV5-6|TRBD1|NA
TGTGCCAGCAGCTTACCGACAGGGCCCAAGTACACAGATACGCAGTATTTT
CASSLPTGPKYTDTQYF
>TRBJ2-1|TRBV14|TRBD2|few
TGTGCCAGCAGCCAAGGATCCGGGACTATACTCTACAATGAGCAGTTCTTC
CASSQGSGTILYNEQFF
>TRBJ1-4|TRBV4-3|NA|many
TGCGCCAGCAGCCAAGAGGGGGTCCCTAGTGAAAAACTGTTTTTT
CASSQEGVPSEKLFF
>TRBJ2-7|TRBV7-2|NA|many
TGTGCCAGCAGCTTAACAGCCTACGAGCAGTACTTC
CASSLTAYEQYF
>TRBJ1-1|TRBV12-3/TRBV12-4|NA|few
TGTGCCAGCAGCTATGGTTATGAAGCTTTCTTT
CASSYGYEAFF
>TRBJ2-5|TRBV28|TRBD1|NA
TGTGCCAGCAGTGTGACAGGGGCTAAAGAGACCCAGTACTTC
CASSVTGAKETQYF
>TRBJ2-1|TRBV7-2|NA|many
TGTGCCAGCAGCCCACTAGCAAAACGTTACAATGAGCAGTTCTTC
CASSPLAKRYNEQFF
>TRBJ2-1|TRBV20-1|TRBD2|few
TGCAGTGCTAGAGGACCGGGACTATACTCCTACAATGAGCAGTTCTTC
CSARGPGLYSYNEQFF
>TRBJ2-2|TRBV29-1|NA|NA
TGCAGCGTTGTGAACGCGAACACCGGGGAGCTGTTTTTT
CSVVNANTGELFF
>TRBJ2-2|TRBV6-2/TRBV6-3|TRBD1|NA
TGTGCCAGCAGTCGAAGGACAGGGAGTGTCACCGGGGAGCTGTTTTTT
CASSRRTGSVTGELFF
>TRBJ2-5|TRBV29-1|NA|NA
TGCAGCGTTGACCGACAGGGAGGAGGAGAGACCCAGTACTTC
CSVDRQGGGETQYF
>TRBJ1-6|TRBV7-2|NA|few
TGTGCCAGCAGCTTAGTCGCGGGGGCTGATTCACCCCTCCACTTT
CASSLVAGADSPLHF
>TRBJ2-3|TRBV25-1|TRBD2|few
TGTGCCAGCAGGCGGGGAGCGGGGGGGCACACAGATACGCAGTATTTT
CASRRGAGGHTDTQYF
>TRBJ1-1|TRBV29-1|NA|NA
TGCAGCGTTGTCAATCCGGCCCCAGTGAACACTGAAGCTTTCTTT
CSVVNPAPVNTEAFF
>TRBJ2-1|TRBV7-9|NA|NA
TGTGCCAGCAGCTTAAGGGTAACAGGGAGCAATGAGCAGTTCTTC
CASSLRVTGSNEQFF
>TRBJ2-1|TRBV20-1|TRBD1|few
TGCAGTGCTATTCGCCAGGGGGCCGGTGAGCAGTTCTTC
CSAIRQGAGEQFF
>TRBJ2-5|TRBV15|NA|NA
TGTGCCACCAGCAGAAGCAGAGGGGGGGGAGGTGAGGAGACCCAGTACTTC
CATSRSRGGGGEETQYF
>TRBJ2-1|TRBV24-1|NA|few
TGTGCCACCAAATCGGAGGGACTCAGCAATGAGCAGTTCTTC
CATKSEGLSNEQFF
>TRBJ2-5|TRBV6-5|TRBD1|NA
TGTGCCAGCAGTTTTCAGGGGGTATGGCGGGAGACCCAGTACTTC
CASSFQGVWRETQYF
>TRBJ1-1|TRBV2|NA|few
TGTGCCAGCGAAAGAGGACGGAAAAACACTGAAGCTTTCTTT
CASERGRKNTEAFF
>TRBJ2-5|TRBV3-1|NA|few
TGTGCCAGCGAAAACCAAGGGGAGACCCAGTACTTC
CASENQGETQYF
>TRBJ2-7|TRBV7-2|TRBD1|NA
TGTGCCAGCAGCTTAGGCCCAGGGGGCGGTACCTACGAGCAGTACTTC
CASSLGPGGGTYEQYF
>TRBJ2-7|TRBV6-5|NA|NA
TGTGCCGTTAGGCGGGGACACGAGCAGTACTTC
CAVRRGHEQYF
>TRBJ1-6|TRBV6-1|TRBD1|NA
TGTGCCAGCAGTACCGTCGGGGACAGGGTTTCACCCCTCCACTTT
CASSTVGDRVSPLHF
>TRBJ2-5|TRBV5-1|NA|few
TGCGCCAGCAGCTTGGAACACCTACAAGAGACCCAGTACTTC
CASSLEHLQETQYF
>TRBJ2-7|TRBV5-1|TRBD1|few
TGCGCCAGCAGCTCAGCAGGGGGTTCCACCGACGAGCAGTACTTC
CASSSAGGSTDEQYF
>TRBJ1-6|TRBV12-3/TRBV12-4|NA|NA
TGTGCCAGCAGTTTCCTACAAGATAATTCACCCCTCCACTTT
CASSFLQDNSPLHF
>TRBJ2-5|TRBV6-1|NA|NA
TGTGCCAGCAGTGAAGTTGTAAGGGAGACCCAGTACTTC
CASSEVVRETQYF
>TRBJ1-1|TRBV20-1|NA|many
TGCAGTGCTAGAGCCGGGGCTCGGTGGGTGAACACTGAAGCTTTCTTT
CSARAGARWVNTEAFF
>TRBJ2-7|TRBV27|TRBD1|NA
TGTGCCAGCAGTGCCACAGGGGTCGAGCAGTACTTC
CASSATGVEQYF
>TRBJ2-7|TRBV27|NA|many
TGTGCCAGCAGTTCCGGGACGCTAAGCTCCTACGAGCAGTACTTC
CASSSGTLSSYEQYF
>TRBJ2-5|TRBV18|NA|NA
TGTGCCAGTTCTTCCGCCCCAGGCGTAGAGACCCAGTACTTC
CASSSAPGVETQYF
>TRBJ2-5|TRBV29-1|TRBD1|many
TGCAGCGTTGGACAGGGGGTCGAGACCCAGTACTTC
CSVGQGVETQYF
>TRBJ1-2|TRBV29-1|NA|few
TGCAGCGTTAGGCAGGGGTTGTTCCACACCTTC
CSVRQGLFHTF
>TRBJ2-3|TRBV5-1|NA|NA
TGCGCCAGCAGCTTCATACCTAACACAGATACGCAGTATTTT
CASSFIPNTDTQYF
>TRBJ1-5|TRBV12-3/TRBV12-4|NA|NA
TGTGCCAGCAGTCTGGGGGGGTTGCATCAGCCCCAGCATTTT
CASSLGGLHQPQHF
>TRBJ2-7|TRBV19|NA|NA
TGTGCCAGTAGTCTCCACACCTTCTACGAGCAGTACTTC
CASSLHTFYEQYF
>TRBJ2-1|TRBV7-3|TRBD2|NA
TGTGCCAGCAGCCCCGGACTAGCGGGAAAAAATGAGCAGTTCTTC
CASSPGLAGKNEQFF
>TRBJ1-5|TRBV7-2|NA|many
TGTGCCAGCAGCTTAGGGCGGTCGGGTCAGCCCCAGCATTTT
CASSLGRSGQPQHF
>TRBJ2-5|TRBV7-2|TRBD2|NA
TGTGCCAGCAGCACGGGACTAGCGGGGAGGGAGACCCAGTACTTC
CASSTGLAGRETQYF
>TRBJ2-1|TRBV19|TRBD2|NA
TGTGCCAGTAGTATCCCTGGGCGGGAGACCTATGAGCAGTTCTTC
CASSIPGRETYEQFF
>TRBJ2-7|TRBV12-3/TRBV12-4|NA|few
TGTGCCAGCAGCCTAAGTAACCAGAGGGTGTCTTACGAGCAGTACTTC
CASSLSNQRVSYEQYF
>TRBJ2-7|TRBV5-8|TRBD2|few
TGTGCCAGCAGCTTGGCCTGGACTAGCCTTGGCGAGCAGTACTTC
CASSLAWTSLGEQYF